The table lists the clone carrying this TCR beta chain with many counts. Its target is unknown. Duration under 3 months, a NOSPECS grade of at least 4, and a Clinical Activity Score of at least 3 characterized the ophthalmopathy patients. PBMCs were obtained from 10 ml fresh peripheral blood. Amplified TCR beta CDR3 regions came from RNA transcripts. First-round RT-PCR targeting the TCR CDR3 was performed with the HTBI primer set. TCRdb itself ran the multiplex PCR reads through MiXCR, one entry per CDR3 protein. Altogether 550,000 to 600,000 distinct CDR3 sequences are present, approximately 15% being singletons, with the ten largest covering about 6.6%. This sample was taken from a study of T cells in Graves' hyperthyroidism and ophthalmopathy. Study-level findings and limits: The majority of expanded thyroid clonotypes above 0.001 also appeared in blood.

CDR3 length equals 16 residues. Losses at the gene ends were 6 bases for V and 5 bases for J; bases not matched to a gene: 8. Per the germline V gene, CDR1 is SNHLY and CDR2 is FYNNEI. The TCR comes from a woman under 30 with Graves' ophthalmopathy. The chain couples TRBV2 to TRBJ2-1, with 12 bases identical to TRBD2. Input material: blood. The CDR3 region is CASSPRLAGADNEQFF. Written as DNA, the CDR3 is TGTGCCAGCAGCCCCCGACTAGCGGGGGCCGACAATGAGCAGTTCTTC.